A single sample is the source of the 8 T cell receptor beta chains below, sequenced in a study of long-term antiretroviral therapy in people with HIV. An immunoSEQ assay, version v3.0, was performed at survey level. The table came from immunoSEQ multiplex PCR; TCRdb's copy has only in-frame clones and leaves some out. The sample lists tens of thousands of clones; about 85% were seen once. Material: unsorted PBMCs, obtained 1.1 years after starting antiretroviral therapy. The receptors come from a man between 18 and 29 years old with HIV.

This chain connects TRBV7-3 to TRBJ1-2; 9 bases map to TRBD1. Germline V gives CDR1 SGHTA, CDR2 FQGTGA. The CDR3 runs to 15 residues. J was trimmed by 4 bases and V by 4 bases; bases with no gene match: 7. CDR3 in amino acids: CASSSTGGAGYGYTF. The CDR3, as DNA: TGTGCCAGCAGCTCCACAGGGGGCGCTGGCTATGGCTACACCTTC.

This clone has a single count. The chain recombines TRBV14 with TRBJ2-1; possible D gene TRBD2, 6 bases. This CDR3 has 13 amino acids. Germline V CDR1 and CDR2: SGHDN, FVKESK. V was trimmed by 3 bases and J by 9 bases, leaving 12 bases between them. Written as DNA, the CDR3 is TGTGCCAGCAGCCAGGGGAGGCTGGGTGAGCAGTTCTTC. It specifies CASSQGRLGEQFF.

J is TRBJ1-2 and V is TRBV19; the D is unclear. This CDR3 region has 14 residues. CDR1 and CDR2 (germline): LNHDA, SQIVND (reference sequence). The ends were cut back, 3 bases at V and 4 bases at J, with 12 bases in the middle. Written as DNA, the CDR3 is TGTGCCAGTAGTATCCTCAGTGGGAGCTATGGCTACACCTTC. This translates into CASSILSGSYGYTF.

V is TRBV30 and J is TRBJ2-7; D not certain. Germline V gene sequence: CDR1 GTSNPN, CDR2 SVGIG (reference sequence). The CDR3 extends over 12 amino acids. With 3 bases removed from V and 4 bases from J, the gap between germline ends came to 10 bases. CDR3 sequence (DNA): TGTGCCTGGAGCAAACGGAATTACGAGCAGTACTTC. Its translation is CAWSKRNYEQYF.

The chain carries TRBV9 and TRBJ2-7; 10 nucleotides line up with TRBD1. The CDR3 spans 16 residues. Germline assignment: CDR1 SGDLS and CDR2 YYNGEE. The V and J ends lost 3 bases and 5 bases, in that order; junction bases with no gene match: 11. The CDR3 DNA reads TGTGCCAGCAGCGCGGGCCCCGGGACAGGGGACAACGAGCAGTACTTC. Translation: CASSAGPGTGDNEQYF.

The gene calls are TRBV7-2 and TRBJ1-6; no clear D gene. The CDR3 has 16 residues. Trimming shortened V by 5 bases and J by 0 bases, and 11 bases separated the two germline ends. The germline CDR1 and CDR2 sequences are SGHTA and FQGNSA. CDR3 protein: CASSPIHSSYNSPLHF. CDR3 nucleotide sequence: TGTGCCAGCAGCCCTATACATAGCTCCTATAATTCACCCCTCCACTTT.

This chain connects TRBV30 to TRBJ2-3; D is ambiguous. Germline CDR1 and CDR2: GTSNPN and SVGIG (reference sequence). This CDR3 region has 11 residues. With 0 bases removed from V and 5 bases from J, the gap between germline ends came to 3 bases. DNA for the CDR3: TGTGCCTGGAGTGTGGGAGATACGCAGTATTTT. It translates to CAWSVGDTQYF. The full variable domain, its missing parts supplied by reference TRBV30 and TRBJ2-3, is SQTIHQWPATLVQPVGSPLSLECTVEGTSNPNLYWYRQAAGRGLQLLFYSVGIGQISSEVPQNLSASRPQDRQFILSSKKLLLSDSGFYLCAWSVGDTQYFGPGTRLTVL.

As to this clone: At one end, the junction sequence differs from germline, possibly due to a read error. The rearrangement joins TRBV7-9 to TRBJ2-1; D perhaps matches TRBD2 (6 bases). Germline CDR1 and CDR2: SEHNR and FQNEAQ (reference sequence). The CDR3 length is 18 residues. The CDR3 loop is CASSLDPWKEGRWNEQFF. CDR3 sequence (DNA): TGTGCCAGCAGTTTAGACCCCTGGAAGGAGGGAAGGTGGAATGAGCAGTTCTTC.